This T cell receptor (beta chain) was sequenced for a study of PD-1 blockade in classical Hodgkin lymphoma (TCRdb year 2020). Some background on the complete study: Nivolumab dosing was 3 mg/kg intravenously every 2 weeks, continuing until either disease progression or unacceptable toxicity. The study used TCR beta sequencing and CyTOF to define a peripheral blood immune signature of response to PD-1 blockade in classical Hodgkin lymphoma.

The germline V gene specifies MDHEN as CDR1 and SYDVKM as CDR2. The junction shows trimming of 5 bases on V and 0 bases on J, plus 14 bases between the germline ends. Including cysteine and phenylalanine, the CDR3 has 16 amino acids. Here the CDR3 DNA is all that survives: 48 bases in frame from base 1. General conclusions and limits of the study: Baseline TCR diversity was reported to be lower in newly diagnosed patients than in healthy donors and to be lower still in relapsed/refractory patients. Lower diversity was seen in patients whose nivolumab began less than 1 year after ASCT, and these patients were left out of later analyses so that immune reconstitution would not confound the results. Trial patients with a complete response had baseline diversity similar to that of newly diagnosed patients, while partial responders and progressors had significantly lower diversity. By C4D1, a significant rise was seen in CD4+ TCR diversity but not in CD8+ TCR diversity (p=0.0027 vs p=0.16), and the rise was most apparent among complete responders (p=0.02). The study was restricted to a single clinical trial cohort, and the causes of repertoire differences, possibly disease activity or prior therapy, were left undefined.

What this sample's time point label stands for: cycle 1 day 1 (C1D1), immediately before nivolumab initiation. All trial patients had relapsed after autologous stem cell transplantation, with cohorts A, B and C differing in prior brentuximab vedotin exposure. A total of 50 to 70 patients with relapsed/refractory classical Hodgkin lymphoma made up the trial cohort, and each patient's best overall response was complete response, partial response or progressive disease. Single-agent nivolumab was administered to trial patients in the multi-cohort phase II CheckMate 205 trial. An independent review committee assessed best overall response by applying the 2007 International Working Group response criteria. Trial PBMCs were obtained immediately prior to nivolumab initiation (C1D1) and on therapy at cycle 2 day 1 and cycle 4 day 1. Peripheral blood was collected in 8 mL Vacutainer Cell Preparation Tubes, from which PBMCs were isolated by centrifugation and then cryopreserved.

In regard to this clone: This clone's antigen is unknown. No base quality information exists; no much larger clone differs at one position.

Genomic DNA was isolated using the Qiagen DNeasy kit from unsorted PBMCs as well as from negatively selected CD4+ and CD8+ fractions. Using primers that anneal to V and J segments, immunoSEQ multiplex PCR amplified the TCR beta CDR3 regions. Amplification bias was minimized using a synthetic immune receptor repertoire, and residual bias was removed computationally after sequencing. Concerning the study's data processing: Custom Python scripts were used to quantify repertoire diversity as the Shannon entropy index. Unsorted, CD4+ and CD8+ repertoires were analyzed separately, except for combined analyses in which CD4+ and CD8+ sequences were merged in silico. Clonal expansion was defined as at least a 2-fold frequency increase after treatment relative to C1D1, with a pseudocount of 0.5 for undetected baseline clones. Clones with 0 or 1 copy at C1D1 were classified as singleton clones, and clones with 2 or more copies were classified as non-singleton clones. Clones expanded in unsorted samples were labelled as CD4+, CD8+ or unknown by matching protein sequences in sorted samples from the same patient. Wilcoxon tests on paired samples were used to test diversity changes from C1D1 to C4D1. TCRdb holds this immuneACCESS table with in-frame rearrangements only. Some clones are missing; in checked studies, unresolved V genes explain under half, and the rest has no known cause. V and J calls and clone size come straight from that table; D and trimming were deduced from the DNA. Counted in this sample were about 98,000 clones; around nine tenths of them appeared once. The leading ten clones occupy 2.5% to 3.5% of the sample.

Sequenced here: peripheral blood mononuclear cells (PBMCs), sampled at baseline. The chain was built from TRBV28 and TRBJ2-1; TRBD2 is a possible D gene, resting on 6 matching bases. This sequence was found in a human donor with classical Hodgkin lymphoma. CDR3 loop: CASSLPLASSYNEQFF. The sequenced DNA: TGTGCCAGCAGTCTCCCTCTAGCGAGCTCCTACAATGAGCAGTTCTTC.